A single T cell receptor (beta chain) is shown here with its context. Antigen specificity is unknown. This entry is derived from a study of cytomegalovirus exposure and HLA in healthy donors. This CDR3 is 18 amino acids long. Germline V gene data show CDR1 as SGHRS and CDR2 as YFSETQ. Trimming cost V 1 base and J 7 bases, with 24 bases left between them. Findings and limits, study-wide: A later analysis appeared to link common viral pathogens to several of the most significant clusters. Judged likely to be a sequencing artifact was a cluster of highly shared sequence variants.

PCR was performed using 60 Vbeta and 13 Jbeta primers. Assay used: immunoSEQ multiplex PCR; TCRdb lists only in-frame clones, some missing. The sample carries 130,000 or so clones, 84% recorded once. The sequenced sample was PBMCs. The chain recombines TRBV5-1 with TRBJ2-1, with D possibly matching TRBD2 (6 bases). This TCR came from a woman in her late teens or twenties in good health and CMV-seropositive. CDR3 sequence (DNA): TGCGCCAGCAGCTTGTGGGCGGGGCAATCCCTGGTTAGGAATGAGCAGTTCTTC. It is translated as CASSLWAGQSLVRNEQFF.